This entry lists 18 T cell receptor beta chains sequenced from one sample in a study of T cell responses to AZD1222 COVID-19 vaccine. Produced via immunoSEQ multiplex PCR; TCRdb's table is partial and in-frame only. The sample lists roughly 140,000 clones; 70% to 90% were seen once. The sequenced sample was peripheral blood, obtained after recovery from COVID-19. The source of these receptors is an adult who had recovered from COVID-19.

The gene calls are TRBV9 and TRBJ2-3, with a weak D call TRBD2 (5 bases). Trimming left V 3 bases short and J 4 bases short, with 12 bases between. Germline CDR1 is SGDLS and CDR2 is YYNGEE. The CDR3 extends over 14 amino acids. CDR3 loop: CASSATGSADTQYF. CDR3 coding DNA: TGTGCCAGCAGCGCCACGGGAAGTGCAGATACGCAGTATTTT.

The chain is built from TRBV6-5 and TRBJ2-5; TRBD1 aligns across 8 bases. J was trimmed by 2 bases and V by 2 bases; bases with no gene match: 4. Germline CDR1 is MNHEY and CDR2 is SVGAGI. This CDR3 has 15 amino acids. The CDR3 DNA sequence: TGTGCCAGCAGTTACCCAGGGACAGGACAAGAGACCCAGTACTTC. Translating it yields CASSYPGTGQETQYF.

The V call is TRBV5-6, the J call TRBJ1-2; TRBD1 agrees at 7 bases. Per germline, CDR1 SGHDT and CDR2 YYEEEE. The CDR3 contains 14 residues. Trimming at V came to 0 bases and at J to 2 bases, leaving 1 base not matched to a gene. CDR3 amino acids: CASSLARGNYGYTF. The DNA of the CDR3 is TGTGCCAGCAGCTTGGCCAGGGGGAACTATGGCTACACCTTC. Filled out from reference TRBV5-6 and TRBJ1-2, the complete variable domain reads DAGVTQSPTHLIKTRGQQVTLRCSPKSGHDTVSWYQQALGQGPQFIFQYYEEEERQRGNFPDRFSGHQFPNYSSELNVNALLLGDSALYLCASSLARGNYGYTFGSGTRLTVV.

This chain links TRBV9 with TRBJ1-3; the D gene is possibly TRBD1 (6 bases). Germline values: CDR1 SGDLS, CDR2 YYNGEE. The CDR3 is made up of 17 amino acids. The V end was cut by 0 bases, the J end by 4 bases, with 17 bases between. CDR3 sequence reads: CASSVAGEGVLGNTIYF. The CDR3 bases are TGTGCCAGCAGCGTAGCGGGGGAGGGGGTGCTCGGAAACACCATATATTTT. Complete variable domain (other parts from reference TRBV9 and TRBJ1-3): DSGVTQTPKHLITATGQRVTLRCSPRSGDLSVYWYQQSLDQGLQFLIQYYNGEERAKGNILERFSAQQFPDLHSELNLSSLELGDSALYFCASSVAGEGVLGNTIYFGEGSWLTVV.

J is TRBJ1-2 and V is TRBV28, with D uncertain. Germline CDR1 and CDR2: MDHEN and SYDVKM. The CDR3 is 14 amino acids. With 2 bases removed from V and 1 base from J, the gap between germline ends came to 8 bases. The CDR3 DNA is TGTGCCAGCAGTTTAGGGGTGGGTAACTATGGCTACACCTTC. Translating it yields CASSLGVGNYGYTF.

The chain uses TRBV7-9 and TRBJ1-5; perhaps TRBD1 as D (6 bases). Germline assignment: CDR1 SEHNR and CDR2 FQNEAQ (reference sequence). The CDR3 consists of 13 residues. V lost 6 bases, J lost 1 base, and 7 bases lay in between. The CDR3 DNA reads TGTGCCAGCAGTCAGGGGAGCAATCAGCCCCAGCATTTT. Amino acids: CASSQGSNQPQHF.

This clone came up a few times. DNA of the CDR3: TGTGCCAGTAGGGGCATAGCGGGAGCAAGAACCGGGGAGCTGTTTTTT. Protein sequence: CASRGIAGARTGELFF. This chain connects TRBV19 to TRBJ2-2; 9 nucleotides match TRBD2. Germline V lookup: CDR1 LNHDA, CDR2 SQIVND (reference sequence). The V and J ends lost 6 bases and 5 bases, in that order; junction bases with no gene match: 10. There are 16 residues in the CDR3.

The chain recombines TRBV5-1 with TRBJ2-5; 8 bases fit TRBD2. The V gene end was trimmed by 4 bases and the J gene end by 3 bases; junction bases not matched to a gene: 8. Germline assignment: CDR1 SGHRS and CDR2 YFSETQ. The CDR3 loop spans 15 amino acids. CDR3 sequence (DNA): TGCGCCAGCAGCCAGCAGGGTAGCGGGGAAGAGACCCAGTACTTC. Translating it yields CASSQQGSGEETQYF.

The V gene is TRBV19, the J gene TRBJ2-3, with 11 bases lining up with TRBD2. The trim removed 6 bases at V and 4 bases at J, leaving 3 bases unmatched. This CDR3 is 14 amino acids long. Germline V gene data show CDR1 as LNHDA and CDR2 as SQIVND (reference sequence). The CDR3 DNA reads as TGTGCCAGTAGCTTAGCGGGGGGGGCAGATACGCAGTATTTT. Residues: CASSLAGGADTQYF.

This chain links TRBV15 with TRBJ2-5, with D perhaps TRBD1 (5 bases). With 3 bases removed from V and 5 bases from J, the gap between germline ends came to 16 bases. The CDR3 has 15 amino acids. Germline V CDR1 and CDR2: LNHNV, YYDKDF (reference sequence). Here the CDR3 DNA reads TGTGCCACCAGCAGTCGGCAGGGTGGGATTGAGACCCAGTACTTC. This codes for CATSSRQGGIETQYF.

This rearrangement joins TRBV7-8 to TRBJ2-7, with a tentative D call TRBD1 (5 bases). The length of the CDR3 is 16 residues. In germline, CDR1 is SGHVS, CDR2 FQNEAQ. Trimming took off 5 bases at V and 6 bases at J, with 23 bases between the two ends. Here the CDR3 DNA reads TGTGCCAGCAGCCTAGGGGTCCCCAGAAGCTCGGCCGAGCAGTACTTC. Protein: CASSLGVPRSSAEQYF.

CDR3 sequence: CASSAQGFYGYTF. In nucleotides, the CDR3 is TGTGCCAGCTCGGCCCAGGGTTTCTATGGCTACACCTTC. The V call is TRBV7-6, the J call TRBJ1-2; a weak D match, TRBD1 (5 bases). The germline V gene encodes CDR1 SGHVS and CDR2 FNYEAQ. The CDR3 contains 13 residues. Trimming removed 8 bases from V and 4 bases from J, with 14 bases in between.

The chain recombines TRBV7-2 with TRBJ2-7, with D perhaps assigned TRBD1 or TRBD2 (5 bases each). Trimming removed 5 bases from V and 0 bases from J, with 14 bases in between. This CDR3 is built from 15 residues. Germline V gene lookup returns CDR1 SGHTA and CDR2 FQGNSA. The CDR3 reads CASSPGPPISYEQYF. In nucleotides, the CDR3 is TGTGCCAGCAGCCCGGGACCGCCGATCTCCTACGAGCAGTACTTC.

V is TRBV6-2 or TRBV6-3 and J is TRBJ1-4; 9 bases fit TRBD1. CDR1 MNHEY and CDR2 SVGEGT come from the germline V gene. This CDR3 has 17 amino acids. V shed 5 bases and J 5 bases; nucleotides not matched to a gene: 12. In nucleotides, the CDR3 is TGTGCCAGCAGTCCCCCGACCGGGGGACAGGGAAATGAAAAACTGTTTTTT. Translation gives CASSPPTGGQGNEKLFF.

The CDR3 nucleotides are TGTGCCAGCAGCTTAAGGCGGTATAATTCACCCCTCCACTTT. Amino acid sequence: CASSLRRYNSPLHF. V usage is TRBV7-2 and J usage is TRBJ1-6; D gene ambiguous. Germline V CDR1 and CDR2: SGHTA, FQGNSA. CDR3 length: 14 residues. Trimming stripped 2 bases from V and 4 bases from J, with 6 bases between. The whole variable domain, filled in from reference TRBV7-2 and TRBJ1-6, reads GAGVSQSPSNKVTEKGKDVELRCDPISGHTALYWYRQSLGQGLEFLIYFQGNSAPDKSGLPSDRFSAERTGGSVSTLTIQRTQQEDSAVYLCASSLRRYNSPLHFGNGTRLTVT.

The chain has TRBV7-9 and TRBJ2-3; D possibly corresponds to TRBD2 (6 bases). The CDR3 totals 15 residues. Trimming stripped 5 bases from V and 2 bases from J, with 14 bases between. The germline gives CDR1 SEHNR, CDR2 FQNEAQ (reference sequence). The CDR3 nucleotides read TGTGCCAGCAGCACGCGGGACGGGTACACAGATACGCAGTATTTT. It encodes CASSTRDGYTDTQYF.

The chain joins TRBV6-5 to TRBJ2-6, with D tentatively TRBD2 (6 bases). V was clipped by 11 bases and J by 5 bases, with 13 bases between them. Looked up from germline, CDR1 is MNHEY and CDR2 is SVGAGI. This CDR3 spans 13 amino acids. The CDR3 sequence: CALGRGRANVLTF. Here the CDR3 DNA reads TGTGCCCTCGGGAGAGGTCGGGCCAACGTCCTGACTTTC.

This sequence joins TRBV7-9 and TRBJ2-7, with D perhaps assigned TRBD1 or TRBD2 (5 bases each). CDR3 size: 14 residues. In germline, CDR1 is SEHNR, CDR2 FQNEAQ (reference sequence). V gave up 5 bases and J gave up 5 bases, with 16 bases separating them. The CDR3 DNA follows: TGTGCCAGCAGCCCCCCAGGGACCAAGAACGAGCAGTACTTC. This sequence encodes CASSPPGTKNEQYF. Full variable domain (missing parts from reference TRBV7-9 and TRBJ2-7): DTGVSQNPRHKITKRGQNVTFRCDPISEHNRLYWYRQTLGQGPEFLTYFQNEAQLEKSRLLSDRFSAERPKGSFSTLEIQRTEQGDSAMYLCASSPPGTKNEQYFGPGTRLTVT.